This T cell receptor (beta chain) was identified in a study of radiation and T cells in renal cell carcinoma (dated by TCRdb to the early 2020s). General notes on the study: A total of around 50 samples underwent TCR beta sequencing, made up of about 25 tumors and roughly 27 peripheral blood samples. Across all 50 or so samples, 4,000,000 or so unique CDR3 nucleotide sequences, encoding 2,658,974 unique CDR3 amino acid sequences, were identified. The final blood draw took place at 4 weeks after radiation, the same time as nephrectomy. Broad study findings and their caveats: Tracking of blood repertoire dynamics stopped at approximately four weeks after treatment, with no follow-up past that point. An increase in top tumor clonotypes in blood was observed from baseline to 2 weeks post-radiation, followed by contraction by 4 weeks, which was taken to suggest transient expansion of tumor-resident clones. Because pretreatment tumor biopsies were not available, the study could not determine whether clonotypes were already present within the tumor at baseline. With a single-armed trial design, the study had no way to address how radiation dose or scheduling affects the TCR repertoire.

V gives up 3 bases and J gives up 0 bases, and the segment between their germline ends measures 14 bases. The CDR3, cysteine through phenylalanine, is 16 amino acids long. Just CDR3 DNA is preserved here, 48 bases in frame from base 1. CDR1 and CDR2 are drawn from the germline V gene (reference sequence): GTSNPN, SVGIG. About this clone: Its antigen is currently not known. No much larger clone exists at a distance of one base, and base qualities are not known.

Following the manufacturer's recommendations, the immunoSEQ kit was used to generate TCR beta libraries from genomic DNA. Library preparation used a first multiplex PCR with proprietary primers, then a second PCR adding unique barcodes, with bead cleanups after each round. Each sample batch included a kit-provided positive control reaction and a negative control reaction. The final libraries were assessed on an Agilent 4200 TapeStation D1000 ScreenTape, pooled by volume, and quantified by qPCR. Sequencing was performed on an Illumina NextSeq500 with a MidOutput 150-cycle cartridge, and 156 Read1 and 15 Index1 cycles were run with kit custom primers. The pooled library was loaded at approximately 0.96 pM, and approximately 20% PhiX control was spiked in. As for how the authors treated the data: Vendor-processed data were analyzed in R, and a clonotype was defined as all T cells sharing the same CDR3 nucleotide sequence. For clone abundance analyses, frequencies were normalized to the 10,000 most abundant clones per sample. Public T cell clones, which averaged fewer than five per sample, were removed prior to analysis. A difference in abundance of at least 32-fold between compartments was used to define tumor-enriched and baseline blood-enriched clonotypes. A beta-binomial differential abundance model was used to identify clonotypes that expanded or contracted between blood time points. Similarity between tumor and blood repertoires was quantified using the Baroni-Urbani and Buser coefficient, and groups were compared with two-tailed Wilcoxon tests in R. As stored in TCRdb, this immuneACCESS dataset retains in-frame rearrangements with V and J assigned. A fraction of the clones does not appear; measured against another copy, unresolved V genes explain less than half of the discrepancy, and the remainder lacks a known reason. That table is the source of V, J and clone size, and D and trimming were worked out from the DNA. Here the sample has 130,000 to 150,000 clones; roughly 90% occur a single time. Over 15% of the sample goes to the ten largest clones.

This specimen's time point label, per the study, means: blood 4 weeks post-SBRT, at nephrectomy. Interpreted using the paper, the treatment or condition label stands for: 15 Gy SBRT to primary tumor, nephrectomy 4 weeks later. Samples came from a clinical trial, in which primary renal cell carcinomas received 15 Gy stereotactic body radiation therapy followed by nephrectomy 4 weeks later. To follow tumor-enriched clonotypes, serial peripheral blood was collected from radiation-treated patients at baseline and at 2 weeks and 4 weeks after SBRT. Every patient had renal cell carcinoma of clear cell pathology. Genomic DNA for TCR sequencing was prepared using the QIAamp DNA Blood Mini Kit (Qiagen). The analyses included only samples that passed all quality control checks.

The TCR was taken from a woman between 50 and 59 years old with renal cell carcinoma. This sample comprised blood, obtained from a patient whose treatment included radiotherapy and nephrectomy. The sequence joins TRBV30 to TRBJ1-4; TRBD1 is a possible D gene, resting on 5 matching bases. The CDR3: CAWRLGTGATNEKLFF. The DNA sequence is given as TGTGCCTGGAGGTTAGGGACCGGGGCAACTAATGAAAAACTGTTTTTT.